The clone carrying this TCR beta chain was detected only a few times. Its antigen is currently unknown. Study findings and constraints: Tumor-infiltrating Treg TCR alpha and beta sequences overlapped most with tumor naive CD4+ T cells, then blood naive.

Semi-nested PCR with Nested Universal Primer A followed constant-region reverse priming of full-length variable regions. A single record per CDR3 protein comes from TCRdb applying MiXCR to the 5' RACE reads. The sample has 10,000 to 15,000 distinct CDR3 sequences, roughly a quarter seen once. Germline V gene sequence: CDR1 MNHEY, CDR2 SVGAGI. The V end lost 1 base, the J end lost 2 bases, and 10 bases lay between the germline ends. The CDR3 spans 15 residues. Naive CD4+ cells had CD25+ Tregs removed. The chain combines TRBV6-5 with TRBJ2-3, with D perhaps TRBD1 (5 bases). What was sequenced was naive CD4+ T cells sorted from blood. Subset indicated: naive CD4+ T cells, CD4+CD45RA+CD25-. The source is a female donor with breast cancer. CDR3 DNA: TGTGCCAGCAGTTACTGGGCGGACAACACAGATACGCAGTATTTT. The encoded protein is CASSYWADNTDTQYF.